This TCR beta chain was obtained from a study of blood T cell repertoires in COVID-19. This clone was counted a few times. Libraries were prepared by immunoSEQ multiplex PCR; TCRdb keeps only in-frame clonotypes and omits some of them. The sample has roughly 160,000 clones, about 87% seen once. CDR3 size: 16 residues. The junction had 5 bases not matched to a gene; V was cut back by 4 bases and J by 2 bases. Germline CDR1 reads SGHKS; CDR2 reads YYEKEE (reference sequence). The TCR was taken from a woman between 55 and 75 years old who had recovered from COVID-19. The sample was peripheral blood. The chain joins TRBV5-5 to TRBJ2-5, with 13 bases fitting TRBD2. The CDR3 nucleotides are TGTGCCAGCAGCCAGACTAGCGGGGGGTTACAAGAGACCCAGTACTTC. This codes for CASSQTSGGLQETQYF.